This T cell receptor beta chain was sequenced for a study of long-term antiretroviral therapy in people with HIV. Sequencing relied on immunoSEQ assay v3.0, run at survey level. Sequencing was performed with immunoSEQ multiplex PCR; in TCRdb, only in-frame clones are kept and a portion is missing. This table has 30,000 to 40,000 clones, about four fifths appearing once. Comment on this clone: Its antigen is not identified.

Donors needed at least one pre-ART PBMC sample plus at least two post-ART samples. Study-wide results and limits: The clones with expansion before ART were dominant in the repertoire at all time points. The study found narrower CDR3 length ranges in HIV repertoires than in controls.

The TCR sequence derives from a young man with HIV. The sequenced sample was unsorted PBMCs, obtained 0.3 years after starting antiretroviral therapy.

The CDR3 loop is CASSQGAGRETQYF. CDR3 nucleotide sequence: TGTGCCAGCAGCCAGGGGGCAGGGAGGGAGACCCAGTACTTC. The V and J genes are TRBV6-5 and TRBJ2-5; TRBD1 matches at 8 bases. The CDR3 sequence is 14 residues long. J gave up 5 bases and V 6 bases, and 8 bases lay outside the gene matches. CDR1 is MNHEY, CDR2 SVGAGI, per germline.